Listed here are 2 T cell receptor beta chains from one sample, sequenced in a study of early T cells in non-severe SARS-CoV-2 infection. TCRdb re-called the 5' RACE reads with MiXCR, one entry per CDR3 protein. The data show some 100,000 distinct CDR3 sequences, with approximately 15% seen just once and 0.45% to 0.75% held by the top ten. Sequencing was performed on whole blood. Receptors originate from an adult who was a healthcare worker with PCR-confirmed SARS-CoV-2 infection or an uninfected control (not recorded which).

This clonotype was detected only a few times. J is TRBJ1-4 and V is TRBV11-2, with 7 bases matching TRBD1. Looked up from germline, CDR1 is SGHAT and CDR2 is FQNNGV. The CDR3 sequence is 14 residues long. With V trimmed by 3 bases and J by 3 bases, 1 base remained unmatched. CDR3 DNA sequence: TGTGCCAGCAGCTTCAGGGGGGCTAATGAAAAACTGTTTTTT. Protein: CASSFRGANEKLFF.

The chain combines TRBV10-3 with TRBJ1-5, with D tentatively TRBD1 (5 bases). The CDR3 is 17 residues long. Germline V gives CDR1 ENHRY, CDR2 SYGVKD. V was pared by 0 bases and J by 2 bases, with 14 bases between. DNA for the CDR3: TGTGCCATCAGTGAGTCGGAGGGCAGGGCTGGCAATCAGCCCCAGCATTTT. Translation: CAISESEGRAGNQPQHF.